One and the same sample provided the 11 T cell receptor beta chains below, sequenced in a study of Ad26.COV2.S vaccination and SARS-CoV-2 variants. Libraries were prepared by immunoSEQ multiplex PCR; TCRdb keeps only in-frame clonotypes and omits some of them. The profile shows about 480,000 clones, around nine tenths of them singletons. Treatment meaning: approximately 18 received Ad26.COV2.S at low or high dose, single or two shots; several received placebo; per-sample allocation not given. Collection of the samples took place on day 63 after the first injection of vaccine or placebo. The sample in question was peripheral blood, obtained in a trial of Ad26.COV2.S vaccine versus placebo. The receptors originated from a person aged 18-65 years who received the Ad26.COV2.S COVID-19 vaccine or a placebo.

This chain connects TRBV7-3 to TRBJ2-3; tentative D call: TRBD1 (6 bases). V dropped 3 bases and J dropped 3 bases, with 7 bases sitting between them. This CDR3 has 13 amino acids. Germline CDR1 SGHTA, CDR2 FQGTGA. CDR3 DNA: TGTGCCAGCAGCTTTACAGGGACAGATACGCAGTATTTT. Protein: CASSFTGTDTQYF.

The chain has TRBV7-9 and TRBJ1-6, with a possible D match to TRBD1 (5 bases). V lost 6 bases and J lost 7, with 13 bases in between. This CDR3 is built from 14 residues. The germline CDR1 and CDR2 sequences are SEHNR and FQNEAQ (reference sequence). The CDR3 region has the DNA TGTGCCAGCAGTCGGGACGGGGAAAATTCACCCCTCCACTTT. Translating it yields CASSRDGENSPLHF. The whole variable domain, filled in from reference TRBV7-9 and TRBJ1-6, reads DTGVSQNPRHKITKRGQNVTFRCDPISEHNRLYWYRQTLGQGPEFLTYFQNEAQLEKSRLLSDRFSAERPKGSFSTLEIQRTEQGDSAMYLCASSRDGENSPLHFGNGTRLTVT.

To note about this clone: At the DNA level, this CDR3 is encoded by other sequences in the same sample as well. The V call is TRBV7-9, the J call TRBJ2-3; D is possibly TRBD1 (7 bases). This CDR3 spans 15 amino acids. V gave up 3 bases and J gave up 2 bases, with 12 bases separating them. Germline CDR1 is SEHNR and CDR2 is FQNEAQ (reference sequence). The CDR3 reads CASSFQGGSTDTQYF. DNA for the CDR3: TGTGCCAGCAGCTTCCAGGGGGGCTCCACAGATACGCAGTATTTT.

The V call is TRBV28, the J call TRBJ1-1; the D is unclear. Looked up from germline, CDR1 is MDHEN and CDR2 is SYDVKM. Trimming removed 5 bases at V and 2 bases at J, with 15 bases between. The CDR3 has 15 residues. The CDR3 DNA is TGTGCCAGCAGTCAGTTTGGTAGGGTTAACACTGAAGCTTTCTTT. It is translated as CASSQFGRVNTEAFF.

This rearrangement joins TRBV15 to TRBJ2-7; 9 bases align to TRBD2. Germline CDR1 and CDR2: LNHNV and YYDKDF (reference sequence). The CDR3 extends over 14 amino acids. V gave up 0 bases and J gave up 12 bases; unmatched junction bases: 9. The CDR3 loop reads CATSREDSGRTPYF. The CDR3 nucleotides read TGTGCCACCAGCAGAGAAGATAGCGGGAGAACCCCGTACTTC.

The rearrangement links TRBV28 to TRBJ2-7, with a tentative D call TRBD2 (6 bases). The germline V and J ends were trimmed by 6 bases and 6 bases, with 12 bases remaining between them. CDR1 MDHEN and CDR2 SYDVKM come from the germline V gene. This CDR3 is 12 amino acids long. CDR3 loop: CASSLRGFEQYF. CDR3 DNA: TGTGCCAGCAGCCTCCGGGGGTTCGAGCAGTACTTC.

The genes are TRBV6-2 or TRBV6-3 and TRBJ1-5; TRBD1 agrees at 7 bases. Germline CDR1 reads MNHEY; CDR2 reads SVGEGT. Trimming cost V 5 bases and J 4 bases; bases outside gene matches: 17. There are 18 residues in the CDR3. The CDR3 sequence: CASSQPTGRGTENQPQHF. The CDR3 nucleotides are TGTGCCAGCAGTCAACCGACAGGGAGAGGTACCGAGAATCAGCCCCAGCATTTT.

In its sample, this clone was seen a few times. The rearrangement uses TRBV19 and TRBJ1-2, with D possibly TRBD1 on 5 matching bases. V gave up 6 bases and J gave up 8 bases, with 19 bases separating them. CDR1 is LNHDA and CDR2 is SQIVND in the germline V gene (reference sequence). The CDR3 is 14 residues long. For the CDR3, the DNA is TGTGCCAGTAGACTGGGACTGGTGCCAGGAGGCTACACCTTC. Amino acids: CASRLGLVPGGYTF.

V gene TRBV7-2 combines with J gene TRBJ2-3, with no clear D. Germline V gives CDR1 SGHTA, CDR2 FQGNSA. There are 17 residues in the CDR3. V lost 2 bases, J lost 4 bases, and 19 bases lay in between. The CDR3 protein is CASSLRISWSSSDTQYF. Here the CDR3 DNA reads TGTGCCAGCAGCTTAAGGATTTCGTGGTCCTCATCAGATACGCAGTATTTT.

This clone has a handful of counts. The chain couples TRBV19 to TRBJ1-5; weak D call: TRBD1 (6 bases). CDR1 and CDR2 from the germline V gene are LNHDA and SQIVND (reference sequence). Trimming took 10 bases from V and 2 from J, leaving 15 bases between them. The CDR3 spans 14 residues. The DNA of the CDR3 is TGTGCCACCCAACAGGGTGGGGGCAATCAGCCCCAGCATTTT. It yields the protein CATQQGGGNQPQHF.

A single count supports this clone. This sequence joins TRBV5-4 and TRBJ2-3; 8 bases fit TRBD2. The germline CDR1 and CDR2 sequences are SGHNT and YYREEE (reference sequence). The CDR3 loop spans 15 amino acids. V lost 0 bases to trimming and J lost 7 bases; unmatched junction nucleotides: 7. This CDR3 is CASSLESLAGNTQYF. The CDR3 DNA sequence: TGTGCCAGCAGCTTGGAGTCGTTAGCGGGAAATACGCAGTATTTT.